One and the same sample provided the 7 T cell receptor beta chains below, sequenced in a study of T cell changes during pregnancy in multiple sclerosis. TCRdb keeps only in-frame clones here, not all; method: immunoSEQ multiplex PCR. The table lists tens of thousands of clones, approximately 93% of them singletons, with 2.6% in the top ten. The starting material was CD8+ T cells from peripheral blood mononuclear cells, obtained in the third trimester of pregnancy. These receptor sequences come from a female donor with multiple sclerosis, enrolled in a pregnancy study.

The rearrangement links TRBV4-2 to TRBJ2-6; no clear D gene. Germline CDR1 is LGHNA and CDR2 is YNFKEQ. Trimming cost V 1 base and J 1 base, with 14 bases left between them. The CDR3 has 18 residues. The CDR3 bases are TGTGCCAGCAGCCAAGTTTGGCTAGATGAATCTGGGGCCAACGTCCTGACTTTC. Its translation is CASSQVWLDESGANVLTF.

This sequence joins TRBV6-1 and TRBJ2-3; possible D gene TRBD1, 5 bases. Trimming removed 3 bases from V and 1 base from J, with 11 bases in between. Germline V gives CDR1 MNHNS, CDR2 SASEGT. The CDR3 extends over 15 amino acids. The CDR3 reads CASSEWGPRTDTQYF. CDR3 DNA sequence: TGTGCCAGCAGTGAGTGGGGCCCCCGCACAGATACGCAGTATTTT.

This chain joins TRBV13 and TRBJ2-7; 11 bases are shared with TRBD2. V lost 1 base and J lost 3; bases outside the gene matches: 2. The CDR3 has 15 residues. Germline-derived CDR1 and CDR2 are PRHDT and FYEKMQ (reference sequence). The CDR3 coding sequence is TGTGCCAGCAGCTTAGACACTAGCGGGAGCTACGAGCAGTACTTC. Translated: CASSLDTSGSYEQYF.

This clone was detected only once. CDR3 nucleotides: TGTGCCAGCAAGGAAAACAGGGGTCGGAACACTGAAGCTTTCTTT. This gives the protein CASKENRGRNTEAFF. The rearrangement joins TRBV13 to TRBJ1-1, with TRBD1 identical over 7 bases. Germline-derived CDR1 and CDR2 are PRHDT and FYEKMQ (reference sequence). The V and J ends lost 7 bases and 1 base, in that order; junction bases with no gene match: 9. This CDR3 region has 15 residues.

The genes are TRBV10-3 and TRBJ2-3; D remains unclear. Germline-derived CDR1 and CDR2 are ENHRY and SYGVKD. This CDR3 spans 14 amino acids. With 4 bases removed from V and 2 bases from J, the gap between germline ends came to 10 bases. The CDR3 region has the DNA TGTGCCATCAGTGCGGAGTTAGACACAGATACGCAGTATTTT. It encodes CAISAELDTDTQYF.

The rearrangement joins TRBV27 to TRBJ1-1; D call uncertain. Trimming took 8 bases from V and 0 from J, leaving 19 bases between them. Germline V gene data show CDR1 as MNHEY and CDR2 as SMNVEV (reference sequence). The CDR3 extends over 16 amino acids. CDR3 loop: CASGSHSLRLNTEAFF. The CDR3 DNA follows: TGTGCCAGCGGATCCCACAGCCTCCGTCTGAACACTGAAGCTTTCTTT.

The J gene is TRBJ2-1, the V gene TRBV6-5, with a tentative D call TRBD1 (6 bases). The CDR3 has 13 residues. Deletions cut 6 bases from V and 4 bases from J, with 10 bases between. Germline V gives CDR1 MNHEY, CDR2 SVGAGI. CDR3 sequence: CASRRQEYNEQFF. DNA for the CDR3: TGTGCCAGCAGGCGACAGGAGTACAATGAGCAGTTCTTC.